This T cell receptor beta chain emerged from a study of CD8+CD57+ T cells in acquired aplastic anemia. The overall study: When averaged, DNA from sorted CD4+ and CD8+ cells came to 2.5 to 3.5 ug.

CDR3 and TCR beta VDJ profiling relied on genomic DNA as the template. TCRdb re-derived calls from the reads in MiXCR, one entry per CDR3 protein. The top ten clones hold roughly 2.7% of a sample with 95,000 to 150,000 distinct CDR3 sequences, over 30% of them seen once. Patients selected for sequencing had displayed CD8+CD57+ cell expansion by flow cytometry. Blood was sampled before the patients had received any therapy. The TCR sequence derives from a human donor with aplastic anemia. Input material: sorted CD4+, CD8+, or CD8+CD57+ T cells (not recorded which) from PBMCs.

The CDR3 region is CASSQNGQAFF. The CDR3, as DNA: TGTGCCAGCAGCCAAAACGGCCAAGCTTTCTTT. V gene TRBV3-1 combines with J gene TRBJ1-1; unclear D gene. The V end was cut by 2 bases, the J end by 9 bases, with 7 bases between. This CDR3 spans 11 amino acids. CDR1 and CDR2 from the germline V gene are LGHDT and YNNKEL (reference sequence).